This paragraph reports one T cell receptor beta chain. The data belong to a study of T cells in tumors after PD-1 blockade. Background on the study: A subset received ongoing vismodegib 150 mg daily alongside anti-PD-1 therapy.

The repertoire was sequenced with immunoSEQ multiplex PCR; TCRdb's copy has only in-frame clones and lacks some. The table records around 35,000 clones, roughly 76% of them present only once. Trimming removed 4 bases from V and 5 bases from J, with 11 bases in between. CDR1 is SGHNT and CDR2 is YENEEA in the germline V gene. CDR3 length: 14 residues. Template: tumor biopsy or peripheral blood genomic DNA, roughly 616-6,500 ng per sample. The clonotype comes from a human donor with basal cell carcinoma. Sequencing used PBMCs, obtained after anti-PD-1 treatment. The V and J genes are TRBV11-3 and TRBJ1-4; D unclear. The CDR3: CASSSPGENEKLFF. The CDR3, as DNA: TGTGCCAGCAGCTCCCCCGGGGAGAATGAAAAACTGTTTTTT.